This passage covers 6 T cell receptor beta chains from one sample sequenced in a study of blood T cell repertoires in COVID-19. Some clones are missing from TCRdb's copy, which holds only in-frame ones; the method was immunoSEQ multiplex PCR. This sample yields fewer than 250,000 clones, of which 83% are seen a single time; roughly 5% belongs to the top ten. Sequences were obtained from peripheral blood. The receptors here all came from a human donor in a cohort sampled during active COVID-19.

The CDR3 DNA sequence: TGTGCCAGTACTCAAACTTGGACAGGGGCTAACACCGGGGAGCTGTTTTTT. It specifies CASTQTWTGANTGELFF. The J gene is TRBJ2-2, the V gene TRBV19; TRBD1 matches at 9 bases. Trimming cost V 7 bases and J 2 bases; bases outside gene matches: 11. This CDR3 contains 17 residues. The germline V gene encodes CDR1 LNHDA and CDR2 SQIVND (reference sequence).

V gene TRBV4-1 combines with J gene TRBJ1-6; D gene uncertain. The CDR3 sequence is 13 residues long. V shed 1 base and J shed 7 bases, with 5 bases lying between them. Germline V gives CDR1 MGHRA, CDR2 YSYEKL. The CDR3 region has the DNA TGCGCCAGCAGCCAAGGCCAGAATTCACCCCTCCACTTT. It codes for CASSQGQNSPLHF.

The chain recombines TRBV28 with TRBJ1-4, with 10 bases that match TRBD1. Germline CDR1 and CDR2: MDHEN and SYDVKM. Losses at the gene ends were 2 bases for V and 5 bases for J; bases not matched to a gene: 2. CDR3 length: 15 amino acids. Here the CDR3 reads CASSLGGQGNEKLFF. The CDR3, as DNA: TGTGCCAGCAGTTTAGGGGGACAGGGGAATGAAAAACTGTTTTTT. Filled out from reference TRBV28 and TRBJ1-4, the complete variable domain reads DVKVTQSSRYLVKRTGEKVFLECVQDMDHENMFWYRQDPGLGLRLIYFSYDVKMKEKGDIPEGYSVSREKKERFSLILESASTNQTSMYLCASSLGGQGNEKLFFGSGTQLSVL.

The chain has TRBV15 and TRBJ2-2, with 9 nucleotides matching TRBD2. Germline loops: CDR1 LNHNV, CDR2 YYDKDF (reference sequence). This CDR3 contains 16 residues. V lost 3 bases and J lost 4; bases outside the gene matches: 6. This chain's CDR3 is CATSRIAGAGTGELFF. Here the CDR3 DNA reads TGTGCCACCAGCAGGATAGCGGGAGCCGGCACCGGGGAGCTGTTTTTT.

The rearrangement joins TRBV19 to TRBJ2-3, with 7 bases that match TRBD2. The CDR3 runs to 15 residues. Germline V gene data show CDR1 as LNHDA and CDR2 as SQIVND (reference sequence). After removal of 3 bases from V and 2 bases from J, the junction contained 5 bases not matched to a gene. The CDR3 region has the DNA TGTGCCAGTAGTATCGCTAGCGGTTACACAGATACGCAGTATTTT. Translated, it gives CASSIASGYTDTQYF. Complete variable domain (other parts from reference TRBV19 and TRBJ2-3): DGGITQSPKYLFRKEGQNVTLSCEQNLNHDAMYWYRQDPGQGLRLIYYSQIVNDFQKGDIAEGYSVSREKKESFPLTVTSAQKNPTAFYLCASSIASGYTDTQYFGPGTRLTVL.

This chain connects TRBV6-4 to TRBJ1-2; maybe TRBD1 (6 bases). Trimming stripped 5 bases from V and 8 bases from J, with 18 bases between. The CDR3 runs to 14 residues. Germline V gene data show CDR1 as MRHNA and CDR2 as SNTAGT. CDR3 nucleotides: TGTGCCAGCAGTCAGACAGGCACGACGGGCGGCTACACCTTC. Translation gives CASSQTGTTGGYTF.